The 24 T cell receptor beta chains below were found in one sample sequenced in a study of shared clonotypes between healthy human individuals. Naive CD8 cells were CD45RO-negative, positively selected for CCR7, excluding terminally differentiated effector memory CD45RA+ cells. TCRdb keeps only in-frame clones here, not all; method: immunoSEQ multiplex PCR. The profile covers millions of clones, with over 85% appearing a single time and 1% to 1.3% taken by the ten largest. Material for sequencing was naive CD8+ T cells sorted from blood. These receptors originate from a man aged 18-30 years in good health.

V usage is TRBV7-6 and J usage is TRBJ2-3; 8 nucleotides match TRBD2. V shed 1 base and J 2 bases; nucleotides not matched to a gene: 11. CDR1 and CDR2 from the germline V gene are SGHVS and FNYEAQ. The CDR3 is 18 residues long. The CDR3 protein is CASSLGRSGLVITDTQYF. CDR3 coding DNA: TGTGCCAGCAGCTTAGGGCGTTCGGGACTAGTGATCACAGATACGCAGTATTTT.

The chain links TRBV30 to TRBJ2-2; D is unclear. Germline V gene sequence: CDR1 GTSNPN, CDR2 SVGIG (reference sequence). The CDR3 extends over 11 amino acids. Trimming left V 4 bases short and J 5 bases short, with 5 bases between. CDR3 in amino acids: CAWTSTGELFF. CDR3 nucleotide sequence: TGTGCCTGGACGTCGACCGGGGAGCTGTTTTTT.

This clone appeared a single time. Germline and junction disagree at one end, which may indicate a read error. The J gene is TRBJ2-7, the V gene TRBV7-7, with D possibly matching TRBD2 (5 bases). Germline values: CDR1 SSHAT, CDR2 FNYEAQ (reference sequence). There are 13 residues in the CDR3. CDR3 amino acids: CASSLGAANEQYF. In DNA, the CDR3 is TGTGCTAGCAGCTTGGGAGCAGCGAACGAGCAGTACTTC.

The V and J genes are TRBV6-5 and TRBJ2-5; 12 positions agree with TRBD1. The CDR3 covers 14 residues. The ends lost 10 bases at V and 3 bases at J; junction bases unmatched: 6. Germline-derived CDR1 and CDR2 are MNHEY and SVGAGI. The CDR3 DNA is TGTGCCACCGGGGGGACAGGGGGCGAAGAGACCCAGTACTTC. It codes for CATGGTGGEETQYF.

CDR3 loop: CASSQGPDTQYF. The DNA for the CDR3 is TGTGCCAGCAGCCAAGGCCCAGATACGCAGTATTTT. The chain carries TRBV14 and TRBJ2-3; D not certain. The germline V gene encodes CDR1 SGHDN and CDR2 FVKESK. This CDR3 has 12 residues. V was pared by 1 base and J by 4 bases, with 3 bases between.

The DNA for the CDR3 is TGTGCCAGCAGCCCTGGACAGGGCAATCAGCCCCAGCATTTT. Protein product: CASSPGQGNQPQHF. The genes are TRBV6-6 and TRBJ1-5, with 7 positions matching TRBD1. The ends lost 6 bases at V and 2 bases at J; junction bases unmatched: 4. CDR3 length equals 14 residues. CDR1 MNHNY and CDR2 SVGAGI come from the germline V gene (reference sequence).

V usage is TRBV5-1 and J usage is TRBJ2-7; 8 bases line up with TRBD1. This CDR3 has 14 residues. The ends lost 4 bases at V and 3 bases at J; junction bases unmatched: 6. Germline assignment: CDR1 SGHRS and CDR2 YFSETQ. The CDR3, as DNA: TGCGCCAGCAGCCCGGACAGGGAATTCTACGAGCAGTACTTC. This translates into CASSPDREFYEQYF.

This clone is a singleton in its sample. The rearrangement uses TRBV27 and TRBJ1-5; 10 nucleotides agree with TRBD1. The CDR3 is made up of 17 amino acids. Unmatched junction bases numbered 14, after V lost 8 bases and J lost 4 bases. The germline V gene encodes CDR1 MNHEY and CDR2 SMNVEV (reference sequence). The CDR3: CASRATGTGAGNQPQHF. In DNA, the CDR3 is TGTGCCAGCCGTGCCACCGGGACAGGGGCGGGAAATCAGCCCCAGCATTTT.

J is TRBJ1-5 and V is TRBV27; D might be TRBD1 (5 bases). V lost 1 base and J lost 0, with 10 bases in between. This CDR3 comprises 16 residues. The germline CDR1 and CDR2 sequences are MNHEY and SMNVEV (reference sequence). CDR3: CASSLLGVSSNQPQHF. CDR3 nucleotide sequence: TGTGCCAGCAGTTTATTGGGGGTCTCTAGCAATCAGCCCCAGCATTTT.

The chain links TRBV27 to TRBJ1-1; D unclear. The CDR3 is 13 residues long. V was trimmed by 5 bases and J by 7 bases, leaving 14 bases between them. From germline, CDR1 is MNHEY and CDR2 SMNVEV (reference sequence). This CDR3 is CASSPLGLLEAFF. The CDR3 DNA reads TGTGCCAGCAGTCCCTTAGGGTTACTTGAAGCTTTCTTT.

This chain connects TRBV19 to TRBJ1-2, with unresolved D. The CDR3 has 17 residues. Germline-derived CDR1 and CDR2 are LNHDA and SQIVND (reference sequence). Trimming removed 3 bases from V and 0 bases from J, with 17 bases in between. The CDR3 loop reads CASSIPSYGTSNYGYTF. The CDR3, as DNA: TGTGCCAGTAGTATCCCATCTTACGGTACTTCTAACTATGGCTACACCTTC.

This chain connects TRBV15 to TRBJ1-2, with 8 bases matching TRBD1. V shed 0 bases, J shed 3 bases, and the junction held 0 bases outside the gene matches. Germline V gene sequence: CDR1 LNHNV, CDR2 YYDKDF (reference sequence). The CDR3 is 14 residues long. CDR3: CATSREQGDYGYTF. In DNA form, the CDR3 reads TGTGCCACCAGCAGAGAACAGGGGGACTATGGCTACACCTTC.

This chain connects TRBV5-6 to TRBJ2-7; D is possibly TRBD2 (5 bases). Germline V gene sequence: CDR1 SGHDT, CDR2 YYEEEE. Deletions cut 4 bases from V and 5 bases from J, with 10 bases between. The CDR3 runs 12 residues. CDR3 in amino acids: CASSPTGDEQYF. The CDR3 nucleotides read TGTGCCAGCAGCCCGACCGGGGACGAGCAGTACTTC.

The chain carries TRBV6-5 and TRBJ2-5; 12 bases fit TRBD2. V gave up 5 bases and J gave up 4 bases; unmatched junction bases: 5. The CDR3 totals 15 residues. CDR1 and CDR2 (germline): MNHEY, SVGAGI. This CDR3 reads CASSPSSGGGETQYF. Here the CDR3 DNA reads TGTGCCAGCAGTCCCTCTAGCGGGGGGGGAGAGACCCAGTACTTC.

CDR3 loop: CASSPELDSATNEKLFF. CDR3 nucleotides: TGTGCCAGCAGCCCAGAGTTGGACAGCGCAACTAATGAAAAACTGTTTTTT. This sequence joins TRBV7-9 and TRBJ1-4, with a possible D match to TRBD1 (6 bases). CDR3 length equals 17 residues. The V end was cut by 5 bases, the J end by 0 bases, with 16 bases between. Per germline, CDR1 SEHNR and CDR2 FQNEAQ (reference sequence).

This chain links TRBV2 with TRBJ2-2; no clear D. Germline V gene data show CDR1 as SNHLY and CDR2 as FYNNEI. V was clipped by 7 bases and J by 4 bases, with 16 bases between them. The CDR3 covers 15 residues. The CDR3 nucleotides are TGTGCCAGCAACCCCGTTAGGGATGCCACCGGGGAGCTGTTTTTT. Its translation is CASNPVRDATGELFF.

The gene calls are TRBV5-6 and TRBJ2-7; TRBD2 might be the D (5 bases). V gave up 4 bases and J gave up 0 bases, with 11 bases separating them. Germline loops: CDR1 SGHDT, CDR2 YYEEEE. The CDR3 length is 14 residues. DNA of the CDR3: TGTGCCAGCAGCCAACGGGGTAGCTCCTACGAGCAGTACTTC. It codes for CASSQRGSSYEQYF.

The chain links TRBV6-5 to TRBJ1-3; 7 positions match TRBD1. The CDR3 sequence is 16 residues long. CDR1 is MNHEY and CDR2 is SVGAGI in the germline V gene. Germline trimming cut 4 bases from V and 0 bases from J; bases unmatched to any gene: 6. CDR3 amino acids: CASSSQTGNSGNTIYF. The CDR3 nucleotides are TGTGCCAGCAGTTCACAGACAGGGAACTCTGGAAACACCATATATTTT.

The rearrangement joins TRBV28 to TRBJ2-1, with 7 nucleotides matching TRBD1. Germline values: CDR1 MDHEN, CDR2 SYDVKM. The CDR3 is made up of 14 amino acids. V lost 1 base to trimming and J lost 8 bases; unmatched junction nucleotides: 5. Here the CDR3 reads CASSLSTGWHEQFF. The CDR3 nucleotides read TGTGCCAGCAGTTTATCGACAGGGTGGCATGAGCAGTTCTTC.

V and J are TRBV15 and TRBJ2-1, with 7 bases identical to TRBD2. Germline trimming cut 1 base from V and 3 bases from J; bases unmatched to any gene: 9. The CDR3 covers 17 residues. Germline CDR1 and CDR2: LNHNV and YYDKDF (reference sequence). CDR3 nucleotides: TGTGCCACCAGCAGAGCTAGCGGAGAGGGGCTCTACAATGAGCAGTTCTTC. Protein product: CATSRASGEGLYNEQFF.

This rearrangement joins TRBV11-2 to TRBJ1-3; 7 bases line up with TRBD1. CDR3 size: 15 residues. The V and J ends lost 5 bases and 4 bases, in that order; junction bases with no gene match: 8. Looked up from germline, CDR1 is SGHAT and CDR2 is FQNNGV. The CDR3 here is CASSAPRGLGNTIYF. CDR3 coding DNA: TGTGCCAGCAGCGCACCCAGGGGGTTGGGAAACACCATATATTTT.

The CDR3 sequence is CAWDSQGALSSGELFF. CDR3 nucleotide sequence: TGTGCCTGGGATTCTCAGGGGGCGTTGAGCTCCGGGGAGCTGTTTTTT. This sequence joins TRBV30 and TRBJ2-2; 8 nucleotides agree with TRBD1. CDR3 length: 16 residues. Germline loops: CDR1 GTSNPN, CDR2 SVGIG (reference sequence). The J segment lost 6 bases and the V segment lost 5 bases, leaving 14 bases of the junction unmatched.

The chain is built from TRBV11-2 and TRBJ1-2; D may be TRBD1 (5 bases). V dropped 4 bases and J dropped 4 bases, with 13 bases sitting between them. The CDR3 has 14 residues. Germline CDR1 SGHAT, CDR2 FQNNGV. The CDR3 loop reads CASSSLRDRYGYTF. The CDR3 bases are TGTGCCAGCAGCTCCCTCCGGGACCGCTATGGCTACACCTTC.

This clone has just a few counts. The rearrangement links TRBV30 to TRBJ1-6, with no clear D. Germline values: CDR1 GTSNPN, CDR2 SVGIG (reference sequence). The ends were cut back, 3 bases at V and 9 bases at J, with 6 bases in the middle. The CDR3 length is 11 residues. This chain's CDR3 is CAWSDGSPLHF. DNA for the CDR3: TGTGCCTGGAGCGACGGTTCACCCCTCCACTTT.